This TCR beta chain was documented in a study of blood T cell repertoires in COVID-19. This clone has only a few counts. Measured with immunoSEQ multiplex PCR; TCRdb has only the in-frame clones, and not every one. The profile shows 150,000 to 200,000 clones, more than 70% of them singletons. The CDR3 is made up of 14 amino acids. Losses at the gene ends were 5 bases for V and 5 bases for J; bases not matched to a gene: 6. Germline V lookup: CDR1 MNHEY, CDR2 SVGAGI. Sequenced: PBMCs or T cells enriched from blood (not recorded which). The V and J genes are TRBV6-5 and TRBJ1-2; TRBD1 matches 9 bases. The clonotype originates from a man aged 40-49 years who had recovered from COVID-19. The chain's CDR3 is CASSKMTGGYGYTF. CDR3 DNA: TGTGCCAGCAGTAAAATGACAGGGGGGTATGGCTACACCTTC.